Following are 23 T cell receptor beta chains from one sample sequenced in a study of glioma-infiltrating T cells after dendritic cell vaccination. Clones were sequenced by immunoSEQ multiplex PCR, and TCRdb holds only the in-frame ones, with some missing. The sample includes under 35,000 clones, more than 85% of them seen just once. The source material was blood, sampled before dendritic cell vaccination. Receptor source: a human donor with glioblastoma.

This chain joins TRBV11-3 and TRBJ2-3; 10 nucleotides line up with TRBD2. The V gene's germline CDR1 is SGHNT and CDR2 YENEEA. V was clipped by 2 bases and J by 4 bases; unmatched bases: 3. The CDR3 length is 15 residues. This CDR3 is CASSLSGGASDTQYF. The CDR3 bases are TGTGCCAGCAGCTTAAGCGGGGGGGCGTCAGATACGCAGTATTTT. Full variable domain (outside the CDR3, taken from reference TRBV11-3 and TRBJ2-3): EAGVVQSPRYKIIEKKQPVAFWCNPISGHNTLYWYLQNLGQGPELLIRYENEEAVDDSQLPKDRFSAERLKGVDSTLKIQPAELGDSAVYLCASSLSGGASDTQYFGPGTRLTVL.

The rearrangement joins TRBV7-9 to TRBJ2-1; TRBD1 matches 9 bases. In germline, CDR1 is SEHNR, CDR2 FQNEAQ (reference sequence). CDR3 length equals 16 residues. Trimming took 3 bases from V and 5 from J; bases not matched to a gene: 8. CDR3 loop: CASSFFGTGTHNEQFF. For the CDR3, the DNA is TGTGCCAGCAGCTTTTTTGGGACAGGGACCCACAATGAGCAGTTCTTC. Drawing the rest from reference TRBV7-9 and TRBJ2-1, the complete variable domain is DTGVSQNPRHKITKRGQNVTFRCDPISEHNRLYWYRQTLGQGPEFLTYFQNEAQLEKSRLLSDRFSAERPKGSFSTLEIQRTEQGDSAMYLCASSFFGTGTHNEQFFGPGTRLTVL.

This clone was recorded a few times. The rearrangement uses TRBV6-5 and TRBJ2-2; the match to TRBD1 covers 9 bases. The CDR3 sequence is 14 residues long. The ends lost 6 bases at V and 6 bases at J; junction bases unmatched: 5. In germline, CDR1 is MNHEY, CDR2 SVGAGI. The CDR3 loop is CASSPTGGPGELFF. The CDR3 nucleotides read TGTGCCAGCAGCCCAACAGGGGGCCCCGGGGAGCTGTTTTTT.

V is TRBV7-9 and J is TRBJ2-1; 13 nucleotides agree with TRBD2. With V trimmed by 5 bases and J by 9 bases, 13 bases remained unmatched. CDR1 is SEHNR and CDR2 is FQNEAQ in the germline V gene (reference sequence). CDR3 length: 17 amino acids. The CDR3 reads CASSRRALAGGLVEQFF. For the CDR3, the DNA is TGTGCCAGCAGCCGCCGGGCACTAGCGGGGGGGCTAGTTGAGCAGTTCTTC. Full variable domain (outside the CDR3, taken from reference TRBV7-9 and TRBJ2-1): DTGVSQNPRHKITKRGQNVTFRCDPISEHNRLYWYRQTLGQGPEFLTYFQNEAQLEKSRLLSDRFSAERPKGSFSTLEIQRTEQGDSAMYLCASSRRALAGGLVEQFFGPGTRLTVL.

CDR3 DNA sequence: TGTGCCAGCAGCGACAGCGGGGGGCGCTTCCAGACCCAGTACTTC. This translates into CASSDSGGRFQTQYF. The chain uses TRBV14 and TRBJ2-5; TRBD2 agrees at 9 bases. Trimming cost V 5 bases and J 6 bases; bases outside gene matches: 10. Germline loops: CDR1 SGHDN, CDR2 FVKESK. The CDR3 loop spans 15 amino acids. The full variable domain, in which reference TRBV14 and TRBJ2-5 provide the parts outside the CDR3, is EAGVTQFPSHSVIEKGQTVTLRCDPISGHDNLYWYRRVMGKEIKFLLHFVKESKQDESGMPNNRFLAERTGGTYSTLKVQPAELEDSGVYFCASSDSGGRFQTQYFGPGTRLLVL.

The rearrangement joins TRBV6-5 to TRBJ1-2; D not resolved. There are 14 residues in the CDR3. The V gene lost 0 bases and the J gene lost 6 bases, with 11 bases spanning the gap. Germline CDR1 is MNHEY and CDR2 is SVGAGI. For the CDR3, the DNA is TGTGCCAGCAGTTACTCGAGTCGACGGGATGGCTACACCTTC. It translates to CASSYSSRRDGYTF.

The chain combines TRBV6-5 with TRBJ2-7; maybe TRBD1 (5 bases). Between the trimmed V and J ends, which lost 0 bases and 6 bases, there was a span of 15 bases. Germline loops: CDR1 MNHEY, CDR2 SVGAGI. This CDR3 has 15 amino acids. Here the CDR3 reads CASSYSIGASSEQYF. Written as DNA, the CDR3 is TGTGCCAGCAGTTACTCGATTGGGGCTTCGAGCGAGCAGTACTTC.

The chain has TRBV6-1 and TRBJ2-7; D is uncertain. Germline V gene data show CDR1 as MNHNS and CDR2 as SASEGT. Trimming pared 2 bases from V and 0 bases from J, leaving 11 bases between. This CDR3 is 15 amino acids long. The CDR3, as DNA: TGTGCCAGCAGTGAAAGGAAAGGAGCCTCCTACGAGCAGTACTTC. This encodes CASSERKGASYEQYF.

The rearrangement uses TRBV5-5 and TRBJ2-3; 8 nucleotides align to TRBD2. J lost 2 bases, V lost 5 bases, and 7 bases had no gene match. This CDR3 has 15 amino acids. The germline V gene has CDR1 SGHKS and CDR2 YYEKEE (reference sequence). The CDR3 sequence is CASSSGGLNTDTQYF. The CDR3 bases are TGTGCCAGCAGTTCGGGGGGGCTGAACACAGATACGCAGTATTTT. The full variable domain, completed using reference TRBV5-5 and TRBJ2-3, is DAGVTQSPTHLIKTRGQQVTLRCSPISGHKSVSWYQQVLGQGPQFIFQYYEKEERGRGNFPDRFSARQFPNYSSELNVNALLLGDSALYLCASSSGGLNTDTQYFGPGTRLTVL.

The chain uses TRBV11-2 and TRBJ1-4; unclear D gene. Between the trimmed V and J ends, which lost 0 bases and 7 bases, there was a span of 15 bases. There are 16 residues in the CDR3. Germline CDR1 is SGHAT and CDR2 is FQNNGV. The DNA for the CDR3 is TGTGCCAGCAGCTTAGATCTTGGAGGAGGACGTGAAAAACTGTTTTTT. This encodes CASSLDLGGGREKLFF. Full variable domain (rest looked up from reference TRBV11-2 and TRBJ1-4): EAGVAQSPRYKIIEKRQSVAFWCNPISGHATLYWYQQILGQGPKLLIQFQNNGVVDDSQLPKDRFSAERLKGVDSTLKIQPAKLEDSAVYLCASSLDLGGGREKLFFGSGTQLSVL.

This rearrangement joins TRBV10-3 to TRBJ1-1; possibly TRBD1 for D (6 bases). Germline V CDR1 and CDR2: ENHRY, SYGVKD. This CDR3 comprises 15 residues. V dropped 2 bases and J dropped 1 base, with 11 bases sitting between them. The CDR3 region is CAISERGTGNTEAFF. The CDR3 DNA reads as TGTGCCATCAGTGAGAGGGGGACGGGGAACACTGAAGCTTTCTTT.

V is TRBV5-4 and J is TRBJ2-7; perhaps TRBD2 as D (5 bases). This CDR3 region has 12 residues. Trimming pared 4 bases from V and 5 bases from J, leaving 10 bases between. Germline V lookup: CDR1 SGHNT, CDR2 YYREEE (reference sequence). This CDR3 is CASSLRANEQYF. Here the CDR3 DNA reads TGTGCCAGCAGCCTGAGGGCGAACGAGCAGTACTTC.

V gene TRBV13 combines with J gene TRBJ2-7, with TRBD2 matching over 8 bases. V lost 6 bases to trimming and J lost 3 bases; unmatched junction nucleotides: 10. The CDR3 runs 15 residues. CDR1 PRHDT and CDR2 FYEKMQ come from the germline V gene (reference sequence). This CDR3 reads CASRSLAGGYYEQYF. In nucleotides, the CDR3 is TGTGCCAGCAGAAGCCTGGCGGGGGGATACTACGAGCAGTACTTC.

This chain uses TRBV6-4 with TRBJ1-1; 9 bases match TRBD1. J lost 4 bases, V lost 6 bases, and 6 bases had no gene match. The germline gives CDR1 MRHNA, CDR2 SNTAGT. The CDR3 sequence is 14 residues long. CDR3 protein: CASRRGQGGTEAFF. In nucleotides, the CDR3 is TGTGCCAGCAGAAGGGGACAGGGTGGCACTGAAGCTTTCTTT.

About this clone: Other DNA sequences in the same sample also yield this CDR3. The chain employs TRBV27 and TRBJ1-3, with D possibly being TRBD1 (6 bases). Between the trimmed V and J ends, which lost 3 bases and 4 bases, there was a span of 13 bases. The germline V gene encodes CDR1 MNHEY and CDR2 SMNVEV (reference sequence). The CDR3 extends over 15 amino acids. The CDR3: CASSFSGAAGNTIYF. The CDR3 DNA sequence: TGTGCCAGCAGTTTTTCAGGGGCGGCCGGAAACACCATATATTTT.

This rearrangement joins TRBV5-4 to TRBJ2-7; TRBD1 matches 8 bases. The CDR3 runs 14 residues. Per the germline V gene, CDR1 is SGHNT and CDR2 is YYREEE (reference sequence). After removal of 2 bases from V and 0 bases from J, the junction contained 1 base not matched to a gene. CDR3 sequence (DNA): TGTGCCAGCAGCTTAGACAGGGGCTCCTACGAGCAGTACTTC. This translates into CASSLDRGSYEQYF.

This clone was detected only a few times. The genes are TRBV10-1 and TRBJ1-5; D uncertain. The CDR3 consists of 12 residues. The germline gives CDR1 WNHNN, CDR2 SYGVQD (reference sequence). The V gene lost 3 bases and the J gene lost 8 bases, with 8 bases spanning the gap. The CDR3 sequence: CASSDLEKPQHF. CDR3 nucleotide sequence: TGCGCCAGCAGTGATTTGGAGAAGCCCCAGCATTTT.

In this sample, this clone turned up once. The chain is built from TRBV7-2 and TRBJ1-2, with 7 positions matching TRBD1. The germline V gene has CDR1 SGHTA and CDR2 FQGNSA. CDR3 length: 13 residues. V lost 2 bases, J lost 8 bases, and 5 bases stayed unmatched. The CDR3 sequence is CASSLRDSGGYTF. The CDR3 DNA sequence: TGTGCCAGCAGCTTAAGGGACAGCGGGGGCTACACCTTC.

This CDR3 reads CASSQARGLGYSPLHF. The CDR3 DNA sequence: TGCGCCAGCAGCCAAGCCAGGGGGCTTGGATATTCACCCCTCCACTTT. This chain connects TRBV4-1 to TRBJ1-6; 8 bases match TRBD1. CDR1 MGHRA and CDR2 YSYEKL come from the germline V gene. J was trimmed by 8 bases and V by 1 base; bases with no gene match: 7. This CDR3 is 16 amino acids long.

V and J are TRBV6-1 and TRBJ1-2; TRBD1 matches at 8 bases. The CDR3 sequence is 14 residues long. Trimming removed 3 bases from V and 5 bases from J; junction bases left unmatched: 5. From germline, CDR1 is MNHNS and CDR2 SASEGT. The CDR3 region has the DNA TGTGCCAGCAGTGACGACAGGGGAGGGTATGGCTACACCTTC. Amino acids: CASSDDRGGYGYTF.

CDR3 sequence: CASSPSAGGQMSSGNTIYF. The CDR3 DNA sequence: TGTGCCAGCTCACCCTCAGCCGGGGGACAGATGAGCTCTGGAAACACCATATATTTT. The chain couples TRBV18 to TRBJ1-3; 7 bases align to TRBD1. From germline, CDR1 is KGHSH and CDR2 LQKENI. This CDR3 region has 19 residues. V lost 3 bases, J lost 0 bases, and 14 bases stayed unmatched.

The gene calls are TRBV6-1 and TRBJ2-3; TRBD1 matches at 7 bases. CDR3 length: 13 amino acids. V dropped 5 bases and J dropped 8; count of bases not matched to a gene: 7. Per the germline V gene, CDR1 is MNHNS and CDR2 is SASEGT. CDR3 nucleotide sequence: TGTGCCAGCAGTAACGACAGGGCGGGTACGCAGTATTTT. Amino acid sequence: CASSNDRAGTQYF.

This chain links TRBV9 with TRBJ1-6, with a possible D match to TRBD1 (5 bases). V lost 3 bases to trimming and J lost 3 bases, with 7 bases between them. The CDR3 contains 14 residues. CDR1 is SGDLS, CDR2 YYNGEE, per germline. The CDR3 sequence is CASSAGDYNSPLHF. Written as DNA, the CDR3 is TGTGCCAGCAGCGCGGGGGACTATAATTCACCCCTCCACTTT.